The 18 T cell receptor beta chains below all came from one sample that was sequenced in a study of early T cells in non-severe SARS-CoV-2 infection. TCRdb ran MiXCR on the 5' RACE reads and lists one entry per CDR3 protein. The sample includes about 100,000 distinct CDR3 sequences, 12% seen only once; the top ten take around 3.1%. Sequenced sample: whole blood. The receptor set was obtained from an adult who was a healthcare worker with PCR-confirmed SARS-CoV-2 infection or an uninfected control (not recorded which).

This chain links TRBV11-3 with TRBJ2-3; D gene unclear. The V gene's germline CDR1 is SGHNT and CDR2 YENEEA. The ends were cut back, 2 bases at V and 5 bases at J, with 5 bases in the middle. The CDR3 contains 12 residues. The CDR3 sequence: CASSLNEDTQYF. The CDR3 bases are TGTGCCAGCAGCTTAAACGAAGATACGCAGTATTTT.

This clonotype has more than one count but fewer than ten. The chain recombines TRBV12-5 with TRBJ1-1, with 9 nucleotides matching TRBD1. V gave up 4 bases and J gave up 9 bases; unmatched junction bases: 3. This CDR3 has 12 residues. CDR1 is LGHNT and CDR2 is FRNRAP in the germline V gene. Here the CDR3 reads CASGSGTGKAFF. CDR3 sequence (DNA): TGTGCTAGTGGTTCCGGGACAGGGAAAGCTTTCTTT.

This clonotype was seen more than once but under ten times. The V call is TRBV20-1, the J call TRBJ2-7; D remains unclear. Germline V gene lookup returns CDR1 DFQATT and CDR2 SNEGSKA (reference sequence). The CDR3 sequence is 15 residues long. Trimming took off 2 bases at V and 0 bases at J, with 14 bases between the two ends. This CDR3 is CSARSGQESSYEQYF. CDR3 bases: TGCAGTGCTAGATCTGGTCAGGAAAGCTCCTACGAGCAGTACTTC.

The CDR3 loop reads CASSSGQPTPLHF. In DNA form, the CDR3 reads TGTGCCAGCAGTAGTGGACAGCCGACACCCCTCCACTTT. The gene calls are TRBV12-3 or TRBV12-4 and TRBJ1-6; D is possibly TRBD1 (6 bases). Trimming removed 5 bases at V and 11 bases at J, with 13 bases between. This CDR3 region has 13 residues.

At least ten counts were recorded for this clonotype. The genes are TRBV13 and TRBJ1-1, with 7 nucleotides matching TRBD1. V gave up 3 bases and J gave up 1 base; unmatched junction bases: 5. This CDR3 comprises 15 residues. CDR1 and CDR2 from the germline V gene are PRHDT and FYEKMQ (reference sequence). CDR3 in amino acids: CASSFAYRGNTEAFF. In DNA, the CDR3 is TGTGCCAGCAGCTTCGCCTACAGGGGGAACACTGAAGCTTTCTTT.

The sample holds a few counts of this clonotype. This chain links TRBV6-2 or TRBV6-3 with TRBJ2-1; TRBD2 agrees at 11 bases. This CDR3 is built from 19 residues. CDR1 and CDR2 from the germline V gene are MNHEY and SVGEGT. J gave up 8 bases and V 3 bases, and 18 bases lay outside the gene matches. Here the CDR3 DNA reads TGTGCCAGCAGTTATGTCTTAGGAACAGAACTAGCGGGAGCCGATGAGCAGTTCTTC. Translation: CASSYVLGTELAGADEQFF.

The J gene is TRBJ2-7, the V gene TRBV12-3 or TRBV12-4; 9 positions match TRBD2. With V trimmed by 8 bases and J by 3 bases, 11 bases remained unmatched. The length of the CDR3 is 15 residues. The CDR3 here is CASSLGSGRIYEQYF. The DNA for the CDR3 is TGTGCCAGCTCCCTAGGTAGCGGGAGAATCTACGAGCAGTACTTC.

The chain links TRBV29-1 to TRBJ1-5, with D maybe TRBD1 (5 bases). CDR3 length: 14 residues. Trimming removed 6 bases at V and 2 bases at J, with 14 bases between. Germline-derived CDR1 and CDR2 are SQVTM and ANQGSEA. The chain's CDR3 is CSVAPGAGNQPQHF. The CDR3 DNA reads as TGCAGCGTAGCCCCCGGGGCTGGCAATCAGCCCCAGCATTTT.

This clonotype was found many times. DNA for the CDR3: TGCAGCACAAAACAGGGGATGAACACTGAAGCTTTCTTT. Residues: CSTKQGMNTEAFF. The rearrangement joins TRBV29-1 to TRBJ1-1; the match to TRBD1 covers 7 bases. Trimming took 8 bases from V and 0 from J; bases not matched to a gene: 6. This CDR3 has 13 amino acids. The germline V gene has CDR1 SQVTM and CDR2 ANQGSEA.

The V and J genes are TRBV3-1 and TRBJ2-3, with D hard to call. The V gene lost 5 bases and the J gene lost 13 bases, with 16 bases spanning the gap. In germline, CDR1 is LGHDT, CDR2 YNNKEL (reference sequence). The CDR3 runs 12 residues. Written as DNA, the CDR3 is TGTGCCAGCAGCGGCCTGCAAAGATTCAAGTATTTT. It yields the protein CASSGLQRFKYF.

The chain is built from TRBV2 and TRBJ2-2; tentative D call: TRBD2 (5 bases). This CDR3 is built from 15 residues. Germline CDR1 reads SNHLY; CDR2 reads FYNNEI. The V and J ends lost 5 bases and 7 bases respectively, with 17 bases between them. In DNA, the CDR3 is TGTGCCAGCAGTCCGGACTTGCCATACCGCGGGGAGCTGTTTTTT. It specifies CASSPDLPYRGELFF.

The chain couples TRBV5-6 to TRBJ1-5; TRBD1 is a possible D gene (5 bases). The V end lost 0 bases, the J end lost 0 bases, and 7 bases lay between the germline ends. Germline CDR1 reads SGHDT; CDR2 reads YYEEEE. This CDR3 is 15 amino acids long. CDR3 nucleotide sequence: TGTGCCAGCAGCTTGGGAGGACATAGCAATCAGCCCCAGCATTTT. Translation: CASSLGGHSNQPQHF.

CDR3 sequence: CASSGQGGFHYGYTF. CDR3 sequence (DNA): TGTGCCAGCAGCGGACAGGGCGGTTTTCACTATGGCTACACCTTC. J is TRBJ1-2 and V is TRBV13, with 8 bases aligning to TRBD1. Per the germline V gene, CDR1 is PRHDT and CDR2 is FYEKMQ (reference sequence). The V gene end was trimmed by 5 bases and the J gene end by 3 bases; junction bases not matched to a gene: 8. The CDR3 runs 15 residues.

This clonotype was counted many times. This chain links TRBV11-2 with TRBJ2-5, with 11 nucleotides matching TRBD1. The CDR3 consists of 16 residues. V shed 8 bases and J 5 bases; nucleotides not matched to a gene: 13. In germline, CDR1 is SGHAT, CDR2 FQNNGV. CDR3 in DNA: TGTGCCAGCGGGCGGGGGACAGGGGGTCTTTGGGAGACCCAGTACTTC. This sequence encodes CASGRGTGGLWETQYF.

The chain links TRBV2 to TRBJ2-7; tentative D call: TRBD1 (7 bases). This CDR3 comprises 16 residues. Germline CDR1 and CDR2: SNHLY and FYNNEI. Trimming pared 3 bases from V and 0 bases from J, leaving 15 bases between. The CDR3 sequence is CASSETGRPDSYEQYF. The DNA for the CDR3 is TGTGCCAGCAGTGAGACAGGGAGGCCAGACTCCTACGAGCAGTACTTC. The complete variable domain, with remaining parts taken from reference TRBV2 and TRBJ2-7, reads EPEVTQTPSHQVTQMGQEVILRCVPISNHLYFYWYRQILGQKVEFLVSFYNNEISEKSEIFDDQFSVERPDGSNFTLKIRSTKLEDSAMYFCASSETGRPDSYEQYFGPGTRLTVT.

The rearrangement links TRBV6-5 to TRBJ2-1; maybe TRBD2 (6 bases). The CDR3 runs to 16 residues. The ends were cut back, 6 bases at V and 4 bases at J, with 19 bases in the middle. In germline, CDR1 is MNHEY, CDR2 SVGAGI. The DNA for the CDR3 is TGTGCCAGCAGCTACCCCTCGGCGGCGGGGTACAATGAGCAGTTCTTC. Its translation is CASSYPSAAGYNEQFF.

This clonotype was seen only a few times. The V and J genes are TRBV28 and TRBJ1-6; 8 nucleotides match TRBD1. J was trimmed by 9 bases and V by 3 bases; bases with no gene match: 7. The CDR3 totals 15 residues. The V gene's germline CDR1 is MDHEN and CDR2 SYDVKM. The CDR3 here is CASSLVDRDFSPLHF. As DNA, the CDR3 is TGTGCCAGCAGTTTGGTGGACAGGGATTTTTCACCCCTCCACTTT.

This clonotype was seen many times. J is TRBJ2-2 and V is TRBV10-1, with 12 bases matching TRBD1. Unmatched junction bases numbered 6, after V lost 0 bases and J lost 4 bases. The germline V gene has CDR1 WNHNN and CDR2 SYGVQD (reference sequence). The CDR3 is 18 residues long. CDR3 bases: TGCGCCAGCAGTGAGTCCTTGGGACAGGGGGCCAGCACCGGGGAGCTGTTTTTT. As protein: CASSESLGQGASTGELFF.